This T cell receptor beta chain was found in a study of blood T cell repertoires in COVID-19. For the study at large: Samples taken during acute and convalescent COVID-19 were collected in the United States, Italy and Spain. PBMCs, B-cell-depleted T cells, or T cells were the source of the cDNA or gDNA that made up the material.

The CDR3 has 15 residues. The germline V and J ends were trimmed by 2 bases and 10 bases, with 15 bases remaining between them. Germline V gives CDR1 MNHEY, CDR2 SVGAGI. Sequenced by immunoSEQ multiplex PCR; TCRdb stores in-frame clones only, minus some. The data contain more than 75,000 clones, around 90% of them singletons. Sequenced: peripheral blood. The sequence came from a woman aged 70 to 79 with acute or convalescent COVID-19. The V gene is TRBV6-5, the J gene TRBJ1-6; D call uncertain. This CDR3 is CASSYGPTGRSPLHF. CDR3 DNA: TGTGCCAGCAGTTACGGGCCGACGGGGAGGTCACCCCTCCACTTT.